This T cell receptor (beta chain) stems from a study of long-term antiretroviral therapy in people with HIV. Broader study findings: Blood draws took place between about 2004 and 2018 and possibly involved older ART regimens. Compared with controls, HIV repertoires showed narrower CDR3 length ranges.

V was trimmed by 6 bases and J by 4 bases, leaving 18 bases between them. The CDR3 has 15 residues. Germline-derived CDR1 and CDR2 are KGHSH and LQKENI. The libraries were made with immunoSEQ v3.0 at survey level. Sequencing of each sample targeted about 40,000-50,000 T-cell genomes. Profiling relied on immunoSEQ multiplex PCR, and the TCRdb table lists in-frame clones only, not all of them. The sample shows 15,000 to 20,000 clones, about four fifths of them seen only once. This clone was counted only a few times. Its specificity is unknown. Specimen: unsorted PBMCs, collected at the start of antiretroviral therapy, before treatment. The rearrangement uses TRBV18 and TRBJ1-2; D remains unclear. This sequence originates from a man between 18 and 29 years old with HIV. CDR3 sequence: CASSLGPDSGYGYTF. CDR3 DNA: TGTGCCAGCTCCTTAGGACCAGATTCGGGCTATGGCTACACCTTC.